These 31 T cell receptor beta chains originate from one sample sequenced in a study of T cell responses to AZD1222 COVID-19 vaccine. The repertoire was sequenced with immunoSEQ multiplex PCR; TCRdb's copy has only in-frame clones and lacks some. The sample includes roughly 120,000 clones, 86% seen only once; the top ten take roughly a sixth. This specimen was peripheral blood, taken 28 days after the second AZD1222 dose. These receptors all stem from an adult who received the AZD1222 COVID-19 vaccine.

The CDR3, as DNA: TGTGCCAGCAGCTTAGTAGGGGTGAACACTGAAGCTTTCTTT. This gives the protein CASSLVGVNTEAFF. This chain links TRBV7-9 with TRBJ1-1; weak D call: TRBD1 (5 bases). This CDR3 has 14 amino acids. Germline V gene sequence: CDR1 SEHNR, CDR2 FQNEAQ (reference sequence). V was pared by 1 base and J by 0 bases, with 6 bases between.

This clone has more than one count but fewer than ten. Other DNA sequences in the same sample also yield this CDR3. J is TRBJ2-2 and V is TRBV9; TRBD1 matches 7 bases. The CDR3 length is 15 residues. The V gene's germline CDR1 is SGDLS and CDR2 YYNGEE. V dropped 4 bases and J dropped 2; count of bases not matched to a gene: 5. The chain's CDR3 is CASSTRQGNTGELFF. CDR3 DNA sequence: TGTGCCAGCAGCACTCGACAGGGAAACACCGGGGAGCTGTTTTTT.

The chain uses TRBV12-5 and TRBJ1-5; 8 bases map to TRBD1. The germline V gene encodes CDR1 LGHNT and CDR2 FRNRAP. V gave up 0 bases and J gave up 2 bases; unmatched junction bases: 12. The CDR3 has 19 residues. DNA of the CDR3: TGTGCTAGTGGTTTGGTACCCCCAAGCGTACAGGGGGGCAATCAGCCCCAGCATTTT. Translating gives CASGLVPPSVQGGNQPQHF.

The V and J genes are TRBV3-1 (or the pseudogene TRBV3-2) and TRBJ1-1, with 7 bases that match TRBD1. With 6 bases clipped from V and 4 bases from J, the junction kept 5 bases outside the gene matches. From germline, CDR1 is LGHDT and CDR2 YNNKEL (reference sequence). This CDR3 spans 13 amino acids. The CDR3 spells CASRDTGVTEAFF. DNA for the CDR3: TGTGCCAGCAGGGATACAGGGGTCACTGAAGCTTTCTTT.

V gene TRBV6-6 combines with J gene TRBJ2-5; D unresolved. Trimming removed 6 bases at V and 4 bases at J, with 15 bases between. CDR1 and CDR2 from the germline V gene are MNHNY and SVGAGI (reference sequence). The CDR3 is 14 residues long. In DNA, the CDR3 is TGTGCCAGCAGCACCCCAACCTCCGGAGAGACCCAGTACTTC. This codes for CASSTPTSGETQYF.

This clone was detected a few times. V and J are TRBV3-1 (or the pseudogene TRBV3-2) and TRBJ2-2, with D hard to call. Trimming left V 6 bases short and J 1 base short, with 15 bases between. CDR1 is LGHDT and CDR2 is YNNKEL in the germline V gene (reference sequence). The CDR3 has 16 residues. Written as DNA, the CDR3 is TGTGCCAGCAGGCACCTTGGGTCAGGGAACACCGGGGAGCTGTTTTTT. Amino acid sequence: CASRHLGSGNTGELFF.

The chain uses TRBV24-1 and TRBJ1-5; unclear D gene. The CDR3 totals 24 residues. Per germline, CDR1 KGHDR and CDR2 SFDVKD. V was pared by 10 bases and J by 0 bases, with 42 bases between. CDR3 loop: CATPISHSASKREMTLCSNQPQHF. Written as DNA, the CDR3 is TGTGCCACGCCTATTAGCCATTCTGCTTCGAAGCGCGAGATGACACTGTGTAGCAATCAGCCCCAGCATTTT.

V is TRBV5-1 and J is TRBJ2-5, with D hard to call. V was cut by 1 base and J by 2 bases, with 6 bases left in between. Germline CDR1 is SGHRS and CDR2 is YFSETQ. This CDR3 comprises 13 residues. The CDR3 nucleotides are TGCGCCAGCAGCTTGTGGTTTCAAGAGACCCAGTACTTC. Translated: CASSLWFQETQYF. Drawing the rest from reference TRBV5-1 and TRBJ2-5, the complete variable domain is KAGVTQTPRYLIKTRGQQVTLSCSPISGHRSVSWYQQTPGQGLQFLFEYFSETQRNKGNFPGRFSGRQFSNSRSEMNVSTLELGDSALYLCASSLWFQETQYFGPGTRLLVL.

The chain has TRBV29-1 and TRBJ2-7; weak D call: TRBD2 (6 bases). This CDR3 has 14 amino acids. Per the germline V gene, CDR1 is SQVTM and CDR2 is ANQGSEA. V was trimmed by 0 bases and J by 4 bases, leaving 13 bases between them. CDR3 residues: CSVEDPGERYEQYF. The CDR3 nucleotides are TGCAGCGTTGAAGATCCGGGAGAGCGGTACGAGCAGTACTTC.

The J gene is TRBJ2-3, the V gene TRBV5-1, with 9 nucleotides matching TRBD1. This CDR3 contains 17 residues. After removal of 7 bases from V and 3 bases from J, the junction contained 15 bases not matched to a gene. Germline V lookup: CDR1 SGHRS, CDR2 YFSETQ. CDR3 DNA: TGCGCCAGCCGGCGACTATTGACAGGGGGAAATACAGATACGCAGTATTTT. Translation: CASRRLLTGGNTDTQYF.

The rearrangement links TRBV4-1 to TRBJ2-3; D is perhaps TRBD1 (5 bases). Germline values: CDR1 MGHRA, CDR2 YSYEKL. V lost 0 bases and J lost 4, with 14 bases in between. This CDR3 is built from 16 residues. The CDR3 sequence: CASSQDYPGKADTQYF. The CDR3 DNA sequence: TGCGCCAGCAGCCAAGATTATCCAGGGAAAGCAGATACGCAGTATTTT.

The chain uses TRBV5-5 and TRBJ1-1, with 12 bases matching TRBD1. Germline V gene sequence: CDR1 SGHKS, CDR2 YYEKEE (reference sequence). This CDR3 has 14 residues. V lost 6 bases to trimming and J lost 5 bases; unmatched junction nucleotides: 5. CDR3 residues: CASKWDRGRTEAFF. The CDR3 region has the DNA TGTGCCAGCAAATGGGACAGGGGGCGAACTGAAGCTTTCTTT.

This clone was counted a few times. The gene calls are TRBV28 and TRBJ1-5, with TRBD1 matching over 8 bases. Per the germline V gene, CDR1 is MDHEN and CDR2 is SYDVKM. The J segment lost 3 bases and the V segment lost 3 bases, leaving 4 bases of the junction unmatched. The CDR3 runs 15 residues. CDR3 sequence: CASSFEDRDNQPQHF. CDR3 coding DNA: TGTGCCAGCAGTTTTGAGGACAGGGACAATCAGCCCCAGCATTTT.

The chain links TRBV6-5 to TRBJ1-5; 8 nucleotides match TRBD1. The trim removed 6 bases at V and 2 bases at J, leaving 6 bases unmatched. Germline V CDR1 and CDR2: MNHEY, SVGAGI. The CDR3 is made up of 15 amino acids. This chain's CDR3 is CASSRTGGGNQPQHF. The CDR3 region has the DNA TGTGCCAGCAGCCGTACAGGGGGGGGCAATCAGCCCCAGCATTTT.

This chain uses TRBV2 with TRBJ2-1, with 7 bases matching TRBD2. CDR3 length equals 16 residues. Germline V gene lookup returns CDR1 SNHLY and CDR2 FYNNEI. V lost 3 bases and J lost 1; bases outside the gene matches: 6. CDR3 in DNA: TGTGCCAGCAGTGATATGGCGGGAGAGTCCTACAATGAGCAGTTCTTC. It is translated as CASSDMAGESYNEQFF.

The chain has TRBV7-9 and TRBJ1-1, with 9 bases identical to TRBD1. Unmatched junction bases numbered 10, after V lost 3 bases and J lost 5 bases. The CDR3 consists of 16 residues. Looked up from germline, CDR1 is SEHNR and CDR2 is FQNEAQ (reference sequence). The CDR3 region is CASSLPSGQGRTEAFF. Here the CDR3 DNA reads TGTGCCAGCAGCTTGCCCTCGGGACAGGGTCGGACTGAAGCTTTCTTT.

The rearrangement uses TRBV6-6 and TRBJ1-2; no definite D call. Germline CDR1 and CDR2: MNHNY and SVGAGI (reference sequence). Trimming removed 0 bases from V and 3 bases from J, with 11 bases in between. The CDR3 has 15 residues. CDR3 residues: CASSYSISGDYGYTF. As DNA, the CDR3 is TGTGCCAGCAGTTACTCGATTTCCGGGGACTATGGCTACACCTTC.

The V and J genes are TRBV6-4 and TRBJ2-3, with 7 bases identical to TRBD1. V lost 6 bases, J lost 2 bases, and 8 bases stayed unmatched. The CDR3 contains 15 residues. In germline, CDR1 is MRHNA, CDR2 SNTAGT. The CDR3 protein is CASSLQGDTTDTQYF. CDR3 in DNA: TGTGCCAGCAGCCTTCAGGGGGATACCACAGATACGCAGTATTTT.

The V call is TRBV19, the J call TRBJ2-2, with a weak D call TRBD2 (5 bases). Germline CDR1 reads LNHDA; CDR2 reads SQIVND (reference sequence). V lost 5 bases and J 6 bases, leaving 13 bases between the germline ends. The CDR3 runs to 14 residues. This chain's CDR3 is CASSEPSSSGELFF. The CDR3 DNA is TGTGCCAGTAGTGAGCCTAGCTCTTCCGGGGAGCTGTTTTTT.

The chain employs TRBV6-2 or TRBV6-3 and TRBJ2-3, with D hard to call. The germline V and J ends were trimmed by 5 bases and 5 bases, with 11 bases remaining between them. Germline V gives CDR1 MNHEY, CDR2 SVGEGT. The CDR3 is made up of 13 amino acids. Written as DNA, the CDR3 is TGTGCCAGCAGTCAGCCCCTAAAAGATACGCAGTATTTT. It codes for CASSQPLKDTQYF.

The J gene is TRBJ1-5, the V gene TRBV7-2; weak D call: TRBD1 (5 bases). This CDR3 has 14 amino acids. V was cut by 3 bases and J by 2 bases, with 8 bases left in between. CDR1 SGHTA and CDR2 FQGNSA come from the germline V gene. The CDR3 coding sequence is TGTGCCAGCAGCTTGAGGGGAGGCAATCAGCCCCAGCATTTT. Translating gives CASSLRGGNQPQHF.

The rearrangement joins TRBV28 to TRBJ1-1; tentatively, D is TRBD1 (5 bases). Germline V gene sequence: CDR1 MDHEN, CDR2 SYDVKM. Between the trimmed V and J ends, which lost 6 bases and 0 bases, there was a span of 14 bases. The CDR3 has 15 residues. The CDR3 region has the DNA TGTGCCAGCAGCCAGTACAGGAGGATGAACACTGAAGCTTTCTTT. It encodes CASSQYRRMNTEAFF.

This clone was seen a few times. V and J are TRBV3-1 (or the pseudogene TRBV3-2) and TRBJ1-6, with 9 bases aligning to TRBD1. Trimming at V came to 5 bases and at J to 7 bases, leaving 3 bases not matched to a gene. Germline CDR1 is LGHDT and CDR2 is YNNKEL (reference sequence). The CDR3 is 14 residues long. In DNA, the CDR3 is TGTGCCAGCAGCATCGGACAGGGGAATTCACCCCTCCACTTT. Its protein is CASSIGQGNSPLHF.

This clone is a singleton in its sample. This chain connects TRBV5-5 to TRBJ2-5; TRBD2 agrees at 14 bases. Germline CDR1 reads SGHKS; CDR2 reads YYEKEE (reference sequence). The CDR3 spans 17 residues. The V gene end was trimmed by 5 bases and the J gene end by 5 bases; junction bases not matched to a gene: 11. For the CDR3, the DNA is TGTGCCAGCAGTTCCGGGACTAGCGGGAGCGCCCCGGAGACCCAGTACTTC. This sequence encodes CASSSGTSGSAPETQYF.

The chain combines TRBV25-1 with TRBJ2-2; D gene unclear. CDR1 is MGHDK, CDR2 SYGVNS, per germline. Trimming removed 8 bases from V and 1 base from J, with 2 bases in between. This CDR3 region has 11 residues. CDR3 sequence reads: CASENTGELFF. In DNA form, the CDR3 reads TGTGCCAGCGAGAACACCGGGGAGCTGTTTTTT.

This chain connects TRBV18 to TRBJ1-2, with 7 bases aligning to TRBD1. The CDR3 spans 15 residues. The germline V gene has CDR1 KGHSH and CDR2 LQKENI. Trimming at V came to 0 bases and at J to 3 bases, leaving 4 bases not matched to a gene. This CDR3 reads CASSPPLGTDYGYTF. CDR3 sequence (DNA): TGTGCCAGCTCACCACCTTTGGGGACAGACTATGGCTACACCTTC.

V usage is TRBV2 and J usage is TRBJ2-7, with TRBD2 as a possible D gene (6 bases). CDR3 length: 15 residues. V was clipped by 5 bases and J by 3 bases, with 17 bases between them. CDR1 and CDR2 (germline): SNHLY, FYNNEI. CDR3 DNA sequence: TGTGCCAGCAGTTTCATCCCGGGAGCCATCTACGAGCAGTACTTC. It codes for CASSFIPGAIYEQYF.

The chain links TRBV28 to TRBJ2-5, with 14 bases identical to TRBD2. The CDR3 sequence is 15 residues long. Germline loops: CDR1 MDHEN, CDR2 SYDVKM. V lost 5 bases and J lost 4; bases outside the gene matches: 3. CDR3 in amino acids: CASSGLAGGAETQYF. The DNA of the CDR3 is TGTGCCAGCAGTGGACTAGCGGGAGGAGCAGAGACCCAGTACTTC. Supplemented by reference TRBV28 and TRBJ2-5, the full variable domain reads DVKVTQSSRYLVKRTGEKVFLECVQDMDHENMFWYRQDPGLGLRLIYFSYDVKMKEKGDIPEGYSVSREKKERFSLILESASTNQTSMYLCASSGLAGGAETQYFGPGTRLLVL.

CDR3 sequence: CASSLVGGLATNEKLFF. The CDR3, as DNA: TGCGCCAGCAGCTTGGTAGGAGGGCTCGCAACTAATGAAAAACTGTTTTTT. The chain is built from TRBV5-1 and TRBJ1-4; D gene unclear. Deletions cut 0 bases from V and 0 bases from J, with 12 bases between. The germline V gene has CDR1 SGHRS and CDR2 YFSETQ. This CDR3 spans 17 amino acids.

The rearrangement links TRBV28 to TRBJ1-2; 8 nucleotides agree with TRBD1. Germline values: CDR1 MDHEN, CDR2 SYDVKM. The CDR3 is 14 amino acids. Trimming took 7 bases from V and 3 from J; bases not matched to a gene: 7. The CDR3: CASIGQGNYYGYTF. The CDR3 DNA reads as TGTGCCAGCATAGGACAGGGAAACTACTATGGCTACACCTTC.

The chain carries TRBV7-9 and TRBJ1-2; D unclear. The germline V and J ends were trimmed by 3 bases and 4 bases, with 9 bases remaining between them. Germline V lookup: CDR1 SEHNR, CDR2 FQNEAQ (reference sequence). The CDR3 runs 13 residues. The CDR3 sequence is CASSFSAFYGYTF. CDR3 DNA sequence: TGTGCCAGCAGCTTCTCGGCGTTCTATGGCTACACCTTC.